This T cell receptor (beta chain) was identified in a study of Ad26.COV2.S vaccination and SARS-CoV-2 variants. Study-level background: Donor participated within the Ad26.COV2.S arm of the COV1001 trial. Doses of Ad26.COV2.S were injected into muscle once or twice, 56 days apart.

The data were produced by immunoSEQ multiplex PCR, yet TCRdb's version contains in-frame clones alone and is incomplete. The repertoire includes about 680,000 clones, 70% to 90% of them detected once, and over 1.3% sits in the top ten. The CDR3 spans 13 residues. Germline V gene sequence: CDR1 SGHDN, CDR2 FVKESK. V lost 2 bases, J lost 9 bases, and 11 bases lay in between. General study results and limits: Vaccine recipients showed a spike-specific TCR breadth that was higher than in placebo recipients. Measurement of non-spike TCR breadth gave similar results in vaccine and placebo recipients.

About this clone itself: Its antigen is unidentified.

Treatment described: some 19 received Ad26.COV2.S at low or high dose, single or two shots; five or six received placebo; per-sample allocation not given. It was on day 63 after the first vaccine or placebo injection that samples were taken. The chain links TRBV14 to TRBJ2-1; maybe TRBD2 (6 bases). Material: peripheral blood, obtained in a trial of Ad26.COV2.S vaccine versus placebo. The clonotype comes from a person aged 18 to 59 who received the Ad26.COV2.S COVID-19 vaccine or a placebo. CDR3 region: CASSQSSAAEQFF. The CDR3 DNA sequence: TGTGCCAGCAGCCAATCTAGCGCCGCTGAGCAGTTCTTC.